The sequence of this T cell receptor beta chain was determined in a study of blood T cell repertoires in COVID-19. Study details: The samples span acute and convalescent COVID-19 from the United States, Italy and Spain. Sources were T cells, B-cell-depleted T cells, or PBMCs; the material itself was cDNA or gDNA.

With 6 bases clipped from V and 5 bases from J, the junction kept 7 bases outside the gene matches. CDR1 is ENHRY, CDR2 SYGVKD, per germline. The CDR3 covers 14 residues. Clones were read by immunoSEQ multiplex PCR, and TCRdb kept only the in-frame ones, dropping some. The profile covers 130,000 or so clones, with 82% appearing a single time and approximately 4.9% taken by the ten largest. The source is a woman in her seventies with acute or convalescent COVID-19. This rearrangement joins TRBV10-3 to TRBJ2-5; TRBD1 aligns across 9 bases. The specimen sequenced was peripheral blood. In nucleotides, the CDR3 is TGTGCCATCAGGGACAGGGGAATCGGGGAGACCCAGTACTTC. It encodes CAIRDRGIGETQYF.